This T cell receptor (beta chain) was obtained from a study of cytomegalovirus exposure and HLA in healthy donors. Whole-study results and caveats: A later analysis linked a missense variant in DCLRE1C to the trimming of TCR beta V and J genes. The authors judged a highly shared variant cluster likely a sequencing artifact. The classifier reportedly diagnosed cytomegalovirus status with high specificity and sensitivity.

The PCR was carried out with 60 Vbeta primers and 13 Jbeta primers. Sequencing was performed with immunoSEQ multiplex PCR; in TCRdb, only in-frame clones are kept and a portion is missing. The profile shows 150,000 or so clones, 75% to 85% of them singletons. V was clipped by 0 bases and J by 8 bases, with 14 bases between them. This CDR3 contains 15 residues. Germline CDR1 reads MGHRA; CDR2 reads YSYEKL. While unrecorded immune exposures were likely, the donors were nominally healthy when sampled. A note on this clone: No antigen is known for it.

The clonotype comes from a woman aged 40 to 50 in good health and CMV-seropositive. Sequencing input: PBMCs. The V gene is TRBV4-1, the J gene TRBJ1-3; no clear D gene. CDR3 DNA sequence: TGCGCCAGCAGCCAAGATCACGAGGAGAGATACACCATATATTTT. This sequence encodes CASSQDHEERYTIYF.